Listed below are T cell receptor beta chains from one sample, sequenced in a study of T cell changes during pregnancy in multiple sclerosis. The repertoire was sequenced with immunoSEQ multiplex PCR; TCRdb's copy has only in-frame clones and lacks some. The table includes about 50,000 clones, 85% to 90% detected once. The source material was peripheral blood, sampled after pregnancy. These receptors all stem from a female donor in good health, enrolled as a control in a pregnancy study. Each CDR3 is given with its conserved first and last residue. A D gene is named only where the DNA matches it firmly. Size values are once, few and many counts, or a class for expanded clones, and some rows have none.

V: TRBV5-1
J: TRBJ1-1
D: NA
size: NA
length: 17
CDR3: CASSLVGRGQGNTEAFF

V: TRBV7-8
J: TRBJ2-2
D: NA
size: NA
length: 17
CDR3: CASSRTPGQPLTGELFF

V: TRBV7-9
J: TRBJ2-3
D: TRBD1
size: once
length: 14
CDR3: CASSLGTGADTQYF

V: TRBV4-1
J: TRBJ1-6
D: NA
size: once
length: 15
CDR3: CASSQIRQVAPPLHF

V: TRBV7-8
J: TRBJ1-3
D: TRBD1
size: NA
length: 15
CDR3: CASSWTGDSGNTIYF

V: TRBV5-4
J: TRBJ2-5
D: TRBD1
size: NA
length: 15
CDR3: CASSSEDRGKETQYF

V: TRBV7-9
J: TRBJ1-2
D: NA
size: NA
length: 13
CDR3: CASSPGANYGYTF

V: TRBV6-1
J: TRBJ2-7
D: NA
size: NA
length: 14
CDR3: CASSEYQGPYEQYF

V: TRBV5-1
J: TRBJ2-1
D: TRBD2
size: NA
length: 18
CDR3: CASSLAGGTSGRYNEQFF

V: TRBV29-1
J: TRBJ2-2
D: TRBD2
size: NA
length: 16
CDR3: CSVGLAGDLNTGELFF

V: TRBV5-4
J: TRBJ2-3
D: TRBD2
size: NA
length: 16
CDR3: CASYHLSGGAGDTQYF

V: TRBV5-1
J: TRBJ1-2
D: TRBD1
size: NA
length: 14
CDR3: CASSRGQGGQGYTF

V: TRBV28
J: TRBJ2-7
D: TRBD1
size: once
length: 14
CDR3: CASRGPGQGGEQYF

V: TRBV27
J: TRBJ1-2
D: NA
size: NA
length: 14
CDR3: CASSLSPGASGYTF

V: TRBV18
J: TRBJ1-2
D: NA
size: NA
length: 15
CDR3: CASSPPMGLDYGYTF

V: TRBV9
J: TRBJ2-3
D: TRBD2
size: NA
length: 14
CDR3: CASSVPSGGERQYF

V: TRBV10-3
J: TRBJ2-2
D: TRBD2
size: once
length: 17
CDR3: CAISEGSGGAWTGELFF

V: TRBV5-4
J: TRBJ2-1
D: TRBD2
size: once
length: 16
CDR3: CASSPGTSGSYNEQFF

V: TRBV11-2
J: TRBJ1-2
D: NA
size: NA
length: 15
CDR3: CASSPPGAGTYGYTF

V: TRBV29-1
J: TRBJ2-4
D: TRBD1
size: NA
length: 13
CDR3: CSAVTQGVDIQYF

V: TRBV6-5
J: TRBJ1-4
D: NA
size: few
length: 14
CDR3: CASSYSGVTEKLFF

V: TRBV18
J: TRBJ1-1
D: NA
size: NA
length: 16
CDR3: CASSPLWQGMNTEAFF

V: TRBV6-4
J: TRBJ2-7
D: TRBD1
size: NA
length: 15
CDR3: CASSEGQASSYEQYF

V: TRBV12-5
J: TRBJ2-5
D: TRBD1
size: NA
length: 16
CDR3: CASGPLGQGARETQYF

V: TRBV6-4
J: TRBJ2-1
D: TRBD2
size: few
length: 14
CDR3: CASSTGTSGLGQFF

V: TRBV29-1
J: TRBJ1-5
D: NA
size: NA
length: 13
CDR3: CSVGGLNNQPQHF

V: TRBV15
J: TRBJ2-2
D: TRBD2
size: NA
length: 17
CDR3: CATSGSLAGGRPGELFF

V: TRBV4-2
J: TRBJ2-1
D: TRBD2
size: NA
length: 14
CDR3: CASSPGRGYNEQFF

V: TRBV4-2
J: TRBJ2-7
D: TRBD1
size: NA
length: 16
CDR3: CASSQDLDRGGYEQYF

V: TRBV2
J: TRBJ2-7
D: NA
size: NA
length: 12
CDR3: CASSEDTYEQYF

V: TRBV6-5
J: TRBJ1-1
D: NA
size: once
length: 13
CDR3: CASRTRRIRGAFF

V: TRBV6-5
J: TRBJ2-7
D: TRBD1
size: NA
length: 14
CDR3: CASSYAGTVYEQYF

V: TRBV6-1
J: TRBJ2-7
D: TRBD2
size: NA
length: 11
CDR3: CASSVLAGWAF

V: TRBV5-1
J: TRBJ2-1
D: TRBD2
size: NA
length: 16
CDR3: CASSPRLAGPPNEQFF

V: TRBV28
J: TRBJ1-4
D: NA
size: NA
length: 16
CDR3: CASRSPRGTTNEKLFF

V: TRBV27
J: TRBJ2-3
D: TRBD1
size: NA
length: 15
CDR3: CASSSDRGLNDTQYF

V: TRBV10-2
J: TRBJ2-5
D: NA
size: medium-sized
length: 14
CDR3: CASSVQVERETQYF

V: TRBV10-3
J: TRBJ1-5
D: NA
size: NA
length: 17
CDR3: CAISESGGSGFNQPQHF

V: TRBV4-2
J: TRBJ2-1
D: TRBD2
size: once
length: 15
CDR3: CASSQDPTSGSPKFF

V: TRBV11-2
J: TRBJ2-2
D: TRBD2
size: NA
length: 15
CDR3: CASRTLRGGTGELFF

V: TRBV28
J: TRBJ2-7
D: NA
size: NA
length: 13
CDR3: CASRRPARDEQYF

V: TRBV30
J: TRBJ1-5
D: TRBD1
size: NA
length: 14
CDR3: CACDPGQGNQPQHF

V: TRBV5-1
J: TRBJ2-6
D: TRBD2
size: NA
length: 18
CDR3: CASSGVTAGPSGANVLTF

V: TRBV27
J: TRBJ2-5
D: TRBD2
size: NA
length: 17
CDR3: CASRYQAGGRGRETQYF

V: TRBV20-1
J: TRBJ2-5
D: NA
size: NA
length: 11
CDR3: CSATRQETQYF